This T cell receptor beta chain emerged from a study of blood T cell repertoires in COVID-19. Study overall: Spain, Italy and the United States supplied samples that represented acute and convalescent COVID-19. T cells, B-cell-depleted T cells, or PBMCs supplied cDNA or gDNA.

This CDR3 comprises 15 residues. The trim removed 1 base at V and 6 bases at J, leaving 5 bases unmatched. From germline, CDR1 is SGHRS and CDR2 YFSETQ. TCRdb's table, derived via immunoSEQ multiplex PCR, lists solely in-frame clones and lacks some. Among about 270,000 clones listed, roughly nine tenths were seen once. The source is a woman aged 60-75 years who had recovered from COVID-19. The chain combines TRBV5-1 with TRBJ1-4, with 8 bases fitting TRBD1. Material for sequencing was peripheral blood. CDR3 sequence: CASSLFATGDEKLFF. Here the CDR3 DNA reads TGCGCCAGCAGCTTGTTCGCGACAGGGGATGAAAAACTGTTTTTT.